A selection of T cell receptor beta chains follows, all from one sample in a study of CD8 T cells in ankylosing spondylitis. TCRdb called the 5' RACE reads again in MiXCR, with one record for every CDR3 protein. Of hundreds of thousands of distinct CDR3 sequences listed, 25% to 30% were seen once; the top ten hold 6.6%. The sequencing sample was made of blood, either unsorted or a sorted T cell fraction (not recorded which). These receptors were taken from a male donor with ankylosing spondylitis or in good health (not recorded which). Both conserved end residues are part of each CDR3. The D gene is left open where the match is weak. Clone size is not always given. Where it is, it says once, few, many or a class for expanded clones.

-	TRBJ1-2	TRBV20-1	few	TGCAGTGCTAGAGATCAGAGGCCGGGGGGCTACACCTTC	CSARDQRPGGYTF
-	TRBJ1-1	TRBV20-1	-	TGCAGTGCTAGAGGGACAGTTAGGAACACTGAAGCTTTCTTT	CSARGTVRNTEAFF
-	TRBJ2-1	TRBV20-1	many	TGCAGGGCGGGAATTTACAATGAGCAGTTCTTC	CRAGIYNEQFF
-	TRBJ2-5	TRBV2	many	TGTGCCAGCAATATACAGGGTTCCCAAGAGACCCAGTACTTC	CASNIQGSQETQYF
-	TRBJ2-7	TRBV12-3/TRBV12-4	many	TGTGCCAGCAGTTTATCCTTCAACGAGCAGTACTTC	CASSLSFNEQYF
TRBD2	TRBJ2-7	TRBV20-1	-	TGCAGTGCTAGAGATGGGACTAGCGGGACCGACGAGCAGTACTTC	CSARDGTSGTDEQYF
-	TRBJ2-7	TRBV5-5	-	TGTGCCAGCAGCTTGGCACAGGACTACGAGCAGTACTTC	CASSLAQDYEQYF
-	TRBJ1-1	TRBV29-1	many	TGCAGCGCACTACTGTGGGCCTCGAGACCTGAAGCTTTCTTT	CSALLWASRPEAFF
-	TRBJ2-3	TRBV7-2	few	TGTGCCAGCACCCAACGTACGCGACCAGATACGCAGTATTTT	CASTQRTRPDTQYF
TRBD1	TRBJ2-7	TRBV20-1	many	TGCAGTGCCCGATCTGGGACAGTCTCCTACGAGCAGTACTTC	CSARSGTVSYEQYF
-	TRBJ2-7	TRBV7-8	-	TGTGCCAGCAGCTCCTTTGAGTACGAGCAGTACTTC	CASSSFEYEQYF
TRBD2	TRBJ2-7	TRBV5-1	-	TGCGCCAGCAGCCCAGGGACTAGCGGGAAGGTTGCGCAGTACTTC	CASSPGTSGKVAQYF
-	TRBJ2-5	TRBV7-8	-	TGTGCCAGCAGACTGCCCCCGGGGGGCGAATTCTCCGAGACCCAGTACTTC	CASRLPPGGEFSETQYF
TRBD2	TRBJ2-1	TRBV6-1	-	TGTGCCAGCAGCCGTACTAGCGGGAGGACCCATGAGCAGTTCTTC	CASSRTSGRTHEQFF
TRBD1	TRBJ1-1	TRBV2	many	TGTGCCAGCAGTGAAGCGCTTGGGGGGACAGGGGGCACTGAAGCTTTCTTT	CASSEALGGTGGTEAFF
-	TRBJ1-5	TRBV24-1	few	TGTGCCACCAGTGCTCGGTCCAATCAGCCCCAGCATTTT	CATSARSNQPQHF
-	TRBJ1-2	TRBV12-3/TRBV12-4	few	TGTGCCAGCAGATCGATGGGGGACTATGGCTACACCTTC	CASRSMGDYGYTF
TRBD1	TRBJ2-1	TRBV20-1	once	TGCAGTGCTAGAGATGGACAGGGCCCCCTTTACAATGAGCAGTTCTTC	CSARDGQGPLYNEQFF
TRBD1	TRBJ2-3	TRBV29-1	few	TGCAGCGTCATGACAGGGTGGGATACGCAGTATTTT	CSVMTGWDTQYF
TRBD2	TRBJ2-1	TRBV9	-	TGTGCCAGCAGCGTAGATGGGGGGGGCTACAATGAGCAGTTCTTC	CASSVDGGGYNEQFF
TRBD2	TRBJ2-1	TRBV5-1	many	TGCGCCAGCAGCTTGGCGAGTAGCGGGGCCCTCAATGAGCAGTTCTTC	CASSLASSGALNEQFF
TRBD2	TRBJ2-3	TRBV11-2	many	TGTGCCAGCAGCCGGAGACTAGCGGGAGGTTCAGATACGCAGTATTTT	CASSRRLAGGSDTQYF
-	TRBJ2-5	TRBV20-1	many	TGCAGTGCTAGAGAGAGGTCGCCAAGGACCCAGTACTTC	CSARERSPRTQYF
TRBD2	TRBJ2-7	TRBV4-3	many	TGCGCCAGCAGCCAAGCCCCCGGACTAGCGGGAAATAAAGAGCAGTACTTC	CASSQAPGLAGNKEQYF
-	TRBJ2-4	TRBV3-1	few	TGTGCCAGCAGCCCCTGGGACTCGCTTGGTCAAAACATTCAGTACTTC	CASSPWDSLGQNIQYF
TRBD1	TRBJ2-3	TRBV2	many	TGTGCCAGCAGTGAAGTGACAGGGAATACAGATACGCAGTATTTT	CASSEVTGNTDTQYF
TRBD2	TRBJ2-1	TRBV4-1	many	TGCGCCAGCAGGGCGATAGCGGGAGTGTTCGGTGAGCAGTTCTTC	CASRAIAGVFGEQFF
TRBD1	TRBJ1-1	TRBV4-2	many	TGTGCCAGCAGCGATACCGGGACAGGGCGTGCTTTCTTT	CASSDTGTGRAFF